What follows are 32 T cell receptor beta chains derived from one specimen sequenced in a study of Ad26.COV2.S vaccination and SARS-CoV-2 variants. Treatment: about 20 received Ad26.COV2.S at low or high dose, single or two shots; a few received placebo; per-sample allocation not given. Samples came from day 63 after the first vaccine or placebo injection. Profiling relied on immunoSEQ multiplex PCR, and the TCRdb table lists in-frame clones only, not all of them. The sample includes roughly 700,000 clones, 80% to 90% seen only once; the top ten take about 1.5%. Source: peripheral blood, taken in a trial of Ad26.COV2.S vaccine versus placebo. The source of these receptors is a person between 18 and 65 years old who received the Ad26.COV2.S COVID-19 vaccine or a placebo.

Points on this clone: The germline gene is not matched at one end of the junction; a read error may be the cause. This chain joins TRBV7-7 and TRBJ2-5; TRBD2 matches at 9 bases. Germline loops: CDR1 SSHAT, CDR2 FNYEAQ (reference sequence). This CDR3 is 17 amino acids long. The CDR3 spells CASSPGRTSALQETQYF. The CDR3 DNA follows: TGTGCTAGCAGCCCTGGACGGACTAGCGCCCTCCAAGAGACCCAGTACTTC.

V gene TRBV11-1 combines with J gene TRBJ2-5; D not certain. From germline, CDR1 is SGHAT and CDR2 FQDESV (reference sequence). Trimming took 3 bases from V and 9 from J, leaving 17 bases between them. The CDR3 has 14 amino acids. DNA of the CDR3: TGTGCCAGCAGCTTGCAACAGCCAAATAGCCCCCAGTACTTC. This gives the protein CASSLQQPNSPQYF.

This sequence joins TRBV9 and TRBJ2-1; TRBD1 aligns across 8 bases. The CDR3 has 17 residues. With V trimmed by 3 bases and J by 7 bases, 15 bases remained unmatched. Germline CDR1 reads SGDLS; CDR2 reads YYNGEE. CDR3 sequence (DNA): TGTGCCAGCAGCGAACGTAGAGGGACAGGAGAAGGGAATGAGCAGTTCTTC. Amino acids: CASSERRGTGEGNEQFF. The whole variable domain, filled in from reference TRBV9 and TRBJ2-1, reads DSGVTQTPKHLITATGQRVTLRCSPRSGDLSVYWYQQSLDQGLQFLIQYYNGEERAKGNILERFSAQQFPDLHSELNLSSLELGDSALYFCASSERRGTGEGNEQFFGPGTRLTVL.

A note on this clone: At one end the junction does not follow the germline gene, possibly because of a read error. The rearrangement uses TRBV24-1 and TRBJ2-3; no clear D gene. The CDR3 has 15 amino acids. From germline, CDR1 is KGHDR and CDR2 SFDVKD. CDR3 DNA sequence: TGTGCCACCAGTGATTCTTCATACTCCAGAGATACTCAGTATTTT. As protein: CATSDSSYSRDTQYF.

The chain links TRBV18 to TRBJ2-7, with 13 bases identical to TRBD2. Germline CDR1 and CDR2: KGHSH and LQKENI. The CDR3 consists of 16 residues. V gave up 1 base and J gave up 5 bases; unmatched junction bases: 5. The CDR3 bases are TGTGCCAGCTCACCACTGACTAGCGGGGGGCCCAACGAGCAGTACTTC. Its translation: CASSPLTSGGPNEQYF.

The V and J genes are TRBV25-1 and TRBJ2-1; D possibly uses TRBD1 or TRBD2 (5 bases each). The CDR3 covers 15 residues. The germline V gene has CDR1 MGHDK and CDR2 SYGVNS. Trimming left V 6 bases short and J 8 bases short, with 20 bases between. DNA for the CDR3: TGTGCCAGCAGCCGGTCCGGGGTCTGGGGCCATGAGCAGTTCTTC. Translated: CASSRSGVWGHEQFF.

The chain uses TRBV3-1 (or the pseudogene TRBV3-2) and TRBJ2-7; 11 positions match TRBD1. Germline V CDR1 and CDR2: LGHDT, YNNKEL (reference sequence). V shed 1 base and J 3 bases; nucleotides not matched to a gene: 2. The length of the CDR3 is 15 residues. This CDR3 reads CASSQGTGGDYEQYF. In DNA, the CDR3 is TGTGCCAGCAGCCAAGGGACAGGGGGCGACTACGAGCAGTACTTC.

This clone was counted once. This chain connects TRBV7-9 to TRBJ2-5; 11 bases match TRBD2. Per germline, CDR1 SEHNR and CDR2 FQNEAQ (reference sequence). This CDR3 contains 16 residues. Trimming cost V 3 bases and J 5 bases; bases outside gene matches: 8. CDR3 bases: TGTGCCAGCAGCTTTACTAGCGGGGGAGTAGGGGAGACCCAGTACTTC. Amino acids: CASSFTSGGVGETQYF. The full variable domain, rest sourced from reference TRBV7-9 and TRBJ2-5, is DTGVSQNPRHKITKRGQNVTFRCDPISEHNRLYWYRQTLGQGPEFLTYFQNEAQLEKSRLLSDRFSAERPKGSFSTLEIQRTEQGDSAMYLCASSFTSGGVGETQYFGPGTRLLVL.

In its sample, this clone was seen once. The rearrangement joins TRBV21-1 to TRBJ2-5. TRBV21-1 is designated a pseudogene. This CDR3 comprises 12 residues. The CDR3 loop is CASSKEGKLQYF. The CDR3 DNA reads TGTGCCAGCAGCAAAGAAGGGAAACTCCAGTACTTC.

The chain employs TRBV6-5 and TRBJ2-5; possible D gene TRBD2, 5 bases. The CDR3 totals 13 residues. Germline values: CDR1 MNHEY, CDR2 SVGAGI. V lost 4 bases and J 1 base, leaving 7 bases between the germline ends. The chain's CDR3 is CASSWRSQETQYF. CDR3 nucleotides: TGTGCCAGCAGTTGGAGGTCCCAAGAGACCCAGTACTTC.

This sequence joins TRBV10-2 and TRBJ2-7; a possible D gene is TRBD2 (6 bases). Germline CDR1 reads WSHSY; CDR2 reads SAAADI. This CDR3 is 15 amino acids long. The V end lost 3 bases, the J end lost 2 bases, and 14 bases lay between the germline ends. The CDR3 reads CASSDWEVGTYEQYF. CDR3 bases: TGCGCCAGCAGTGACTGGGAGGTCGGTACCTACGAGCAGTACTTC.

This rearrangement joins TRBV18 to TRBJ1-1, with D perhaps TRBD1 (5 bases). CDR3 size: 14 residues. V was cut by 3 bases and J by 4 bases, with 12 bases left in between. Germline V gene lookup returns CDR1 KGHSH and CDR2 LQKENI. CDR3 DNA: TGTGCCAGCTCACCGGCAGGGTGGGGCACTGAAGCTTTCTTT. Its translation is CASSPAGWGTEAFF.

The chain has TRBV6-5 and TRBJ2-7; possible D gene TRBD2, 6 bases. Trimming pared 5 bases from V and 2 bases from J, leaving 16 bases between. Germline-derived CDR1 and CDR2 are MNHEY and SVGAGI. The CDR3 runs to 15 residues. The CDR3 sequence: CASSLLPGDTYEQYF. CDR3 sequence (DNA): TGTGCCAGCAGTCTTCTACCGGGAGATACCTACGAGCAGTACTTC.

DNA of the CDR3: TGTGCCACCAGTGATTTGCCTCGACATGGCTCAACAGATACGCAGTATTTT. Its protein product is CATSDLPRHGSTDTQYF. The rearrangement joins TRBV24-1 to TRBJ2-3, with unresolved D. Per the germline V gene, CDR1 is KGHDR and CDR2 is SFDVKD. The CDR3 contains 17 residues. V gave up 0 bases and J gave up 3 bases, with 15 bases separating them.

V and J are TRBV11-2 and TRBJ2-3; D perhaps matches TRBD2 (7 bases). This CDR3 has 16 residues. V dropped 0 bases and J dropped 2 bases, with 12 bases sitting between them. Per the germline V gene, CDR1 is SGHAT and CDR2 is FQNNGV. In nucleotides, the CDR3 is TGTGCCAGCAGCTTAGAGGGGCGGGGGCCCACAGATACGCAGTATTTT. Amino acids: CASSLEGRGPTDTQYF.

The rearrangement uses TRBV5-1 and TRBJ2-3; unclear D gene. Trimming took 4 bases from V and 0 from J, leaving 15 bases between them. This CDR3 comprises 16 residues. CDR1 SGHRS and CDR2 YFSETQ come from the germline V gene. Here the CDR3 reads CASSLHAALSTDTQYF. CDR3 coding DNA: TGCGCCAGCAGCCTACATGCGGCCTTAAGCACAGATACGCAGTATTTT.

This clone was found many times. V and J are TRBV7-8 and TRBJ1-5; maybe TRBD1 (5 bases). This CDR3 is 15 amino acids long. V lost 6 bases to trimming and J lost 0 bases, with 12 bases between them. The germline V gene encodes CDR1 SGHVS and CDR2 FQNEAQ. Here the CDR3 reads CASSIDSYSNQPQHF. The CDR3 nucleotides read TGTGCCAGCAGTATAGACAGTTATAGCAATCAGCCCCAGCATTTT.

CDR3 coding DNA: TGTGCCATCAGCCAAGGGGGGGCGAATGAGCAGTTCTTC. Protein sequence: CAISQGGANEQFF. The chain combines TRBV10-3 with TRBJ2-1; maybe TRBD2 (7 bases). V was cut by 6 bases and J by 7 bases, with 13 bases left in between. The CDR3 consists of 13 residues. Germline V gives CDR1 ENHRY, CDR2 SYGVKD.

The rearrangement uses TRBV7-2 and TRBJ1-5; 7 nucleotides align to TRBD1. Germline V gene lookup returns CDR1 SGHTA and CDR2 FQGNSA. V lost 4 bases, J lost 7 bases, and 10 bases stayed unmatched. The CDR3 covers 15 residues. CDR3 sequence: CASSSTRGWEQPQHF. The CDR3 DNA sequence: TGTGCCAGCAGCTCGACCAGGGGGTGGGAGCAGCCCCAGCATTTT.

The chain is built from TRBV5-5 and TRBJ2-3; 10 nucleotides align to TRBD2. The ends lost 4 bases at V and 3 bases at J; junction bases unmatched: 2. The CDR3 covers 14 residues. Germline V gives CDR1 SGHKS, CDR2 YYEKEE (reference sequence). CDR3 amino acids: CASSPAGGTDTQYF. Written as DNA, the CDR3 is TGTGCCAGCAGCCCAGCGGGGGGGACAGATACGCAGTATTTT.

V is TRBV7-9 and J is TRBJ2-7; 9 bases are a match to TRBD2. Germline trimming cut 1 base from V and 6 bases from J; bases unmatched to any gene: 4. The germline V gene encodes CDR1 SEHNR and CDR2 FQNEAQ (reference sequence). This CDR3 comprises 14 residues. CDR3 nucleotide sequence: TGTGCCAGCAGCTTAGGCCTAGCGGGAACCGAGCAGTACTTC. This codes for CASSLGLAGTEQYF.

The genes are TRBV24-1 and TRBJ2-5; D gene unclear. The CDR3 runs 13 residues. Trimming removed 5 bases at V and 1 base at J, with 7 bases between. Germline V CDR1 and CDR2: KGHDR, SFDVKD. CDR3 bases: TGTGCCACCAGTGGGGCTAGCCAAGAGACCCAGTACTTC. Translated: CATSGASQETQYF.

CDR3 DNA sequence: TGTGCCAGAAGCTTGGTTGACACAGGGGTTGAGGGAAAATCAGCCCAGCATTTT. Its protein product is CARSLVDTGVEGKSAQHF. The chain combines TRBV5-3 with TRBJ1-5, with 7 bases identical to TRBD1. TRBV5-3 is recorded as an ORF, its role being uncertain. This CDR3 is built from 18 residues. V dropped 0 bases and J dropped 11; count of bases not matched to a gene: 20.

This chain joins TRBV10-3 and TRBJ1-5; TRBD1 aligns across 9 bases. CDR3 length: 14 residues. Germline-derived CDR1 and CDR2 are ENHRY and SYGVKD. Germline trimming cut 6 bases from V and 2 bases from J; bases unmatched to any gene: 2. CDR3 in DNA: TGTGCCATCAGCGACAGGGGGGGCAATCAGCCCCAGCATTTT. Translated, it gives CAISDRGGNQPQHF.

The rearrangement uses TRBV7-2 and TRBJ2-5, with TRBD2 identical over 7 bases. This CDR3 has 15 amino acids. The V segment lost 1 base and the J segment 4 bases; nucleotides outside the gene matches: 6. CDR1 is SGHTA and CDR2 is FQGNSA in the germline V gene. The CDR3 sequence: CASSLGAGRGETQYF. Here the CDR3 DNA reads TGTGCCAGCAGCTTAGGGGCAGGGAGGGGAGAGACCCAGTACTTC.

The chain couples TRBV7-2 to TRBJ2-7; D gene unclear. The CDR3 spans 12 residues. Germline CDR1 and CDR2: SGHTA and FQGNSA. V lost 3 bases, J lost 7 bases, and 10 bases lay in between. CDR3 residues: CASSFSRFEQYF. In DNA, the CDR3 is TGTGCCAGCAGCTTTAGCCGGTTTGAGCAGTACTTC. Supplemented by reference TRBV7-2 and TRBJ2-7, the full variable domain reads GAGVSQSPSNKVTEKGKDVELRCDPISGHTALYWYRQSLGQGLEFLIYFQGNSAPDKSGLPSDRFSAERTGGSVSTLTIQRTQQEDSAVYLCASSFSRFEQYFGPGTRLTVT.

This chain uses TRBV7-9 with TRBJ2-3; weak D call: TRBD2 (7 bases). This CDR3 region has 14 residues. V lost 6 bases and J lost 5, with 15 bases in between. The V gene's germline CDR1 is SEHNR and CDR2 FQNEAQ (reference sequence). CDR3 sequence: CASREGGPRDTQYF. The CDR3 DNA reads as TGTGCCAGCAGGGAGGGGGGGCCGAGAGATACGCAGTATTTT. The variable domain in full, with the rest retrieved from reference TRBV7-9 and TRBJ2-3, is DTGVSQNPRHKITKRGQNVTFRCDPISEHNRLYWYRQTLGQGPEFLTYFQNEAQLEKSRLLSDRFSAERPKGSFSTLEIQRTEQGDSAMYLCASREGGPRDTQYFGPGTRLTVL.

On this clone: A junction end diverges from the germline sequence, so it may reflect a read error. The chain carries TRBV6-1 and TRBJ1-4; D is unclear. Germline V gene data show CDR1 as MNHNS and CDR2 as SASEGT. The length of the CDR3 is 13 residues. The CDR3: CASSEDPNEKLFF. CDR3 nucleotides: TGTGCCAGCAGCGAAGATCCGAATGAAAAACTGTTTTTT.

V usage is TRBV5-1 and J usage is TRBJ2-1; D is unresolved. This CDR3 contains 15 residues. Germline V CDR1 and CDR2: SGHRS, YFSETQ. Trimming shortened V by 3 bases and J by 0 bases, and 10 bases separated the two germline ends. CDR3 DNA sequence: TGCGCCAGCAGCTGGAGTTCTTCCTCCTACAATGAGCAGTTCTTC. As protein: CASSWSSSSYNEQFF. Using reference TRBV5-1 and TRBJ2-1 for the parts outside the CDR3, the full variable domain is KAGVTQTPRYLIKTRGQQVTLSCSPISGHRSVSWYQQTPGQGLQFLFEYFSETQRNKGNFPGRFSGRQFSNSRSEMNVSTLELGDSALYLCASSWSSSSYNEQFFGPGTRLTVL.

CDR3 in amino acids: CASRDLPGTEAFF. The CDR3 DNA sequence: TGTGCCAGCAGGGACCTCCCAGGCACTGAAGCTTTCTTT. The chain employs TRBV2 and TRBJ1-1; D not certain. Trimming shortened V by 6 bases and J by 4 bases, and 12 bases separated the two germline ends. The CDR3 sequence is 13 residues long. Per the germline V gene, CDR1 is SNHLY and CDR2 is FYNNEI.

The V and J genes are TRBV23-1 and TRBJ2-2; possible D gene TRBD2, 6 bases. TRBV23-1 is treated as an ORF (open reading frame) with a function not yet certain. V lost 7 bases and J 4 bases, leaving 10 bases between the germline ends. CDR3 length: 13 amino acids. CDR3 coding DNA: TGCGCCAGCAACAGGAGGGGCACCGGGGAGCTGTTTTTT. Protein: CASNRRGTGELFF.

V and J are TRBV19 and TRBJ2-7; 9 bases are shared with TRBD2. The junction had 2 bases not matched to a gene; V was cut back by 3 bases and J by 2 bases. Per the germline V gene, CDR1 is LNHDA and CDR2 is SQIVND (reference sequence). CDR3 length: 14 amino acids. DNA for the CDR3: TGTGCCAGTAGTATGGGACTAGCTCCCTACGAGCAGTACTTC. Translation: CASSMGLAPYEQYF.